The rows below give T cell receptor beta chains drawn from one sample of a study of blood T cells in healthy people across ages. TCRdb re-derived calls from the 5' RACE reads in MiXCR, one entry per CDR3 protein. Found here are more than 650,000 distinct CDR3 sequences, 53% of them singletons; the top ten hold approximately 41%. The sequenced sample consisted of blood. The receptors were sampled from an elderly man in good health. The CDR3 runs from the conserved cysteine through the conserved F or W. The order of the fields is V gene, J gene, D gene, clone size, CDR3 protein, CDR3 DNA. D genes are given only for firm matches. Not every row has a clone size; where given, it reads once, few, many or a size class.

v_call: TRBV5-1
j_call: TRBJ1-5
d_call: NA
clone_size: NA
cdr3_aa: CASSLRPIMPNSNQPQHF
cdr3_nt: TGCGCCAGCAGCTTAAGGCCTATAATGCCGAATAGCAATCAGCCCCAGCATTTT

v_call: TRBV24-1
j_call: TRBJ1-2
d_call: NA
clone_size: NA
cdr3_aa: CATSGLYGYTF
cdr3_nt: TGTGCCACCAGTGGGCTCTATGGCTACACCTTC

v_call: TRBV20-1
j_call: TRBJ2-1
d_call: NA
clone_size: NA
cdr3_aa: CSALGKRDEQFF
cdr3_nt: TGCAGTGCTCTGGGAAAGCGGGATGAGCAGTTCTTC

v_call: TRBV5-1
j_call: TRBJ1-4
d_call: NA
clone_size: NA
cdr3_aa: CASILARTNEKLFF
cdr3_nt: TGCGCCAGCATCTTAGCTCGAACTAATGAAAAACTGTTTTTT

v_call: TRBV5-1
j_call: TRBJ2-1
d_call: NA
clone_size: few
cdr3_aa: CASSPRQVPSSYNEQFF
cdr3_nt: TGCGCCAGCAGCCCCAGACAGGTTCCAAGCTCCTACAATGAGCAGTTCTTC

v_call: TRBV5-1
j_call: TRBJ2-5
d_call: TRBD2
clone_size: NA
cdr3_aa: CASSSVAGNEQYF
cdr3_nt: TGCGCCAGCAGCTCGGTAGCGGGTAATGAGCAGTACTTC

v_call: TRBV25-1
j_call: TRBJ2-5
d_call: TRBD2
clone_size: few
cdr3_aa: CASRPSGSRETQYF
cdr3_nt: TGTGCCAGCAGGCCTAGCGGGAGCAGAGAGACCCAGTACTTC

v_call: TRBV28
j_call: TRBJ1-2
d_call: NA
clone_size: few
cdr3_aa: CASSPGTTNYGYTF
cdr3_nt: TGTGCCAGCAGTCCCGGGACAACTAACTATGGCTACACCTTC

v_call: TRBV9
j_call: TRBJ2-1
d_call: NA
clone_size: NA
cdr3_aa: CASNGDGGIGSYNEQFF
cdr3_nt: TGTGCCAGCAACGGAGACGGCGGGATAGGCTCCTACAATGAGCAGTTCTTC

v_call: TRBV29-1
j_call: TRBJ2-1
d_call: TRBD2
clone_size: NA
cdr3_aa: CSVDKLGGGSYNEQFF
cdr3_nt: TGCAGCGTTGACAAATTGGGGGGGGGCTCCTACAATGAGCAGTTCTTC

v_call: TRBV3-1
j_call: TRBJ2-1
d_call: NA
clone_size: NA
cdr3_aa: CASSTLTTEEQFF
cdr3_nt: TGTGCCAGCAGCACCCTGACTACGGAGGAGCAGTTCTTC

v_call: TRBV28
j_call: TRBJ2-7
d_call: NA
clone_size: few
cdr3_aa: CASSVNGPYEQYF
cdr3_nt: TGTGCCAGCAGTGTGAATGGACCCTACGAGCAGTACTTC

v_call: TRBV5-1
j_call: TRBJ2-1
d_call: NA
clone_size: NA
cdr3_aa: CASSFGHLSSYNEQFF
cdr3_nt: TGCGCCAGCAGCTTCGGACACCTGAGCTCCTACAATGAGCAGTTCTTC

v_call: TRBV6-6
j_call: TRBJ2-1
d_call: TRBD1
clone_size: NA
cdr3_aa: CASTLTTRGLSNEQFF
cdr3_nt: TGTGCCAGCACCCTTACGACCAGGGGGCTAAGCAATGAGCAGTTCTTC

v_call: TRBV6-5
j_call: TRBJ2-7
d_call: NA
clone_size: NA
cdr3_aa: CASSYRFVGGAYYEQYF
cdr3_nt: TGTGCCAGCAGTTACCGCTTCGTAGGAGGGGCTTACTACGAGCAGTACTTC

v_call: TRBV24-1
j_call: TRBJ2-1
d_call: NA
clone_size: NA
cdr3_aa: CATSDLDYSYNEQFF
cdr3_nt: TGTGCCACCAGTGATCTGGATTACTCCTACAATGAGCAGTTCTTC

v_call: TRBV7-2
j_call: TRBJ2-1
d_call: TRBD2
clone_size: NA
cdr3_aa: CASSLMSAGGGNNEQFF
cdr3_nt: TGTGCCAGCAGCTTAATGTCGGCCGGCGGGGGGAACAATGAGCAGTTCTTC

v_call: TRBV20-1
j_call: TRBJ2-5
d_call: NA
clone_size: NA
cdr3_aa: CSAKSDFPGETQYF
cdr3_nt: TGCAGTGCCAAATCCGACTTCCCCGGGGAGACCCAGTACTTC

v_call: TRBV5-1
j_call: TRBJ2-1
d_call: NA
clone_size: NA
cdr3_aa: CASSPTQVYNEQFF
cdr3_nt: TGCGCCAGCAGCCCGACACAGGTCTACAATGAGCAGTTCTTC

v_call: TRBV20-1
j_call: TRBJ1-5
d_call: TRBD1
clone_size: NA
cdr3_aa: CSARHTDRGLTHF
cdr3_nt: TGCAGTGCTAGGCACACAGACAGGGGGCTCACGCATTTT

v_call: TRBV6-5
j_call: TRBJ2-1
d_call: NA
clone_size: once
cdr3_aa: CASSGKLSYNEQFF
cdr3_nt: TGTGCCAGCAGTGGGAAATTGTCCTACAATGAGCAGTTCTTC

v_call: TRBV29-1
j_call: TRBJ2-3
d_call: TRBD2
clone_size: many
cdr3_aa: CSVVASGKRDAYF
cdr3_nt: TGCAGCGTTGTGGCTAGCGGGAAACGAGACGCGTATTTT

v_call: TRBV27
j_call: TRBJ1-2
d_call: NA
clone_size: NA
cdr3_aa: CASSSTGSVSYYGYTF
cdr3_nt: TGTGCCAGCAGTTCAACCGGGTCAGTGAGCTATTATGGCTACACCTTC

v_call: TRBV28
j_call: TRBJ1-3
d_call: NA
clone_size: NA
cdr3_aa: CASSFVSSGNTIYF
cdr3_nt: TGTGCCAGCAGTTTCGTCTCCTCTGGAAACACCATATATTTT

v_call: TRBV12-3/TRBV12-4
j_call: TRBJ1-5
d_call: NA
clone_size: NA
cdr3_aa: CASSTRGSNQPQHF
cdr3_nt: TGTGCCAGCAGTACCAGGGGAAGCAATCAGCCCCAGCATTTT

v_call: TRBV7-9
j_call: TRBJ1-2
d_call: TRBD1
clone_size: NA
cdr3_aa: CASSLLASWTGGAGYGYTF
cdr3_nt: TGTGCCAGCAGTCTCTTAGCCTCGTGGACAGGGGGCGCTGGCTATGGCTACACCTTC

v_call: TRBV9
j_call: TRBJ2-3
d_call: TRBD2
clone_size: few
cdr3_aa: CASSVAGTSGRDTQYF
cdr3_nt: TGTGCCAGCAGCGTAGCAGGGACTAGCGGGAGGGATACGCAGTATTTT

v_call: TRBV2
j_call: TRBJ1-2
d_call: TRBD1
clone_size: NA
cdr3_aa: CASSGQGYSYGYTF
cdr3_nt: TGTGCCAGCAGCGGACAGGGGTACTCCTATGGCTACACCTTC

v_call: TRBV10-3
j_call: TRBJ1-1
d_call: NA
clone_size: few
cdr3_aa: CAIRRGFGTEAFF
cdr3_nt: TGTGCCATCAGGCGGGGGTTCGGCACTGAAGCTTTCTTT